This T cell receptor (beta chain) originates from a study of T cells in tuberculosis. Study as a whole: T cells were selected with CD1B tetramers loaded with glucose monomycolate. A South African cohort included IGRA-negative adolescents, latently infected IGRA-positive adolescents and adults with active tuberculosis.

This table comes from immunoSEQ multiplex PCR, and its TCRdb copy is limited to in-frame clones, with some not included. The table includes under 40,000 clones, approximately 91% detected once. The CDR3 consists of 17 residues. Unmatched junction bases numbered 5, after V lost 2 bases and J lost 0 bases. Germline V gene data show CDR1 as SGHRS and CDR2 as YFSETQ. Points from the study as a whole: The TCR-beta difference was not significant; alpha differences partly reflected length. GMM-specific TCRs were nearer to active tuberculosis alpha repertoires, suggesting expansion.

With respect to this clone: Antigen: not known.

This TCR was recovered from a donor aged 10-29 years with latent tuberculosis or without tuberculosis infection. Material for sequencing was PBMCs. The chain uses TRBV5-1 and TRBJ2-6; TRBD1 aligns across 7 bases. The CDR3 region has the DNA TGCGCCAGCAGCTTTAACAGGGGCTCCTCTGGGGCCAACGTCCTGACTTTC. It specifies CASSFNRGSSGANVLTF.